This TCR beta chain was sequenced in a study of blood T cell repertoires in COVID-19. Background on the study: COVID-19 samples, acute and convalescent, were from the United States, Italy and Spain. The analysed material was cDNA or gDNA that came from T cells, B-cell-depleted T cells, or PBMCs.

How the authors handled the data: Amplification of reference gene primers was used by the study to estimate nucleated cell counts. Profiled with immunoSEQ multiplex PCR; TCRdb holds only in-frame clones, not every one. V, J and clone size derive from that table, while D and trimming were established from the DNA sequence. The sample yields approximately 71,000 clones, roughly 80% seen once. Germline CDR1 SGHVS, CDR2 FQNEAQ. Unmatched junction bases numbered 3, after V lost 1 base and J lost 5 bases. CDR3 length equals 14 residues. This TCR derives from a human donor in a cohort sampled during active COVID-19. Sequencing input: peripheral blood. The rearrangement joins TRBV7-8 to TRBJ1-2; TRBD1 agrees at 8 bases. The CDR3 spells CASSLVQGAYGYTF. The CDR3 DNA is TGTGCCAGCAGCTTAGTTCAGGGGGCGTATGGCTACACCTTC. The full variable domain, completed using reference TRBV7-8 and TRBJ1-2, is GAGVSQSPRYKVAKRGQDVALRCDPISGHVSLFWYQQALGQGPEFLTYFQNEAQLDKSGLPSDRFFAERPEGSVSTLKIQRTQQEDSAVYLCASSLVQGAYGYTFGSGTRLTVV.